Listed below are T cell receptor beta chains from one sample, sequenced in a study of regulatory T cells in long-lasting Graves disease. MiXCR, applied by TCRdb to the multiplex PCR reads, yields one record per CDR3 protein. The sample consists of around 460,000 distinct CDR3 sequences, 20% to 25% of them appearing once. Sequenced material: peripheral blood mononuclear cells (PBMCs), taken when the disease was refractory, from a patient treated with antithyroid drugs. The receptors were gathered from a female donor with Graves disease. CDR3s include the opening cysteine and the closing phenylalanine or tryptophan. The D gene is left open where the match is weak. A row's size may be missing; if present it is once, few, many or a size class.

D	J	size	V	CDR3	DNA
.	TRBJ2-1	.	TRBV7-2	CASSSTMRANEQFF	TGTGCCAGCAGCTCGACCATGCGGGCCAATGAGCAGTTCTTC
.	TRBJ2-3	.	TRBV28	CASSLGPATDTQYF	TGTGCCAGCAGTTTAGGGCCCGCCACAGATACGCAGTATTTT
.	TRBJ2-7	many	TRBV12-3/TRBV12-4	CASSFGPNYEQYF	TGTGCCAGCAGTTTCGGTCCAAACTACGAGCAGTACTTC
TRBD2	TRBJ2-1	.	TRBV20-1	CSARDSSGGYEQFF	TGCAGTGCTAGAGATTCTAGCGGGGGCTATGAGCAGTTCTTC
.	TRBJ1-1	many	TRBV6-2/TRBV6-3	CASSYQAQPNTEAFF	TGTGCCAGCAGTTACCAGGCGCAGCCGAACACTGAAGCTTTCTTT
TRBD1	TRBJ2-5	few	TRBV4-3	CASSQELLGTGWETQYF	TGCGCCAGCAGCCAAGAACTGTTGGGGACAGGGTGGGAGACCCAGTACTTC
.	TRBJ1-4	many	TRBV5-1	CASSPRVGGEKLFF	TGCGCCAGCTCCCCGCGGGTCGGCGGAGAAAAACTGTTTTTT
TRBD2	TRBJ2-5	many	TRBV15	CATSRDILAGTQETQYF	TGTGCCACCAGCAGAGATATCCTAGCGGGGACCCAAGAGACCCAGTACTTC
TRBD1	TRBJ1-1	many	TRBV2	CASSRDSTGTEAFF	TGTGCCAGCAGCCGGGACAGTACGGGAACTGAAGCTTTCTTT
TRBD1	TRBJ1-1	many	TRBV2	CASGRQGLEAFF	TGTGCCAGCGGTCGACAGGGGTTGGAAGCTTTCTTT
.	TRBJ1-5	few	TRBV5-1	CASSLGGADQPQHF	TGCGCCAGCAGCTTGGGTGGGGCTGATCAGCCCCAGCATTTT
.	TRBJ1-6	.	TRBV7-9	CASSLNPGTDYNSPLHF	TGTGCCAGCAGCTTAAATCCGGGGACCGACTATAATTCACCCCTCCACTTT
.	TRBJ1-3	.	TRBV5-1	CASSLGEGNTIYF	TGCGCCAGCAGCTTGGGAGAGGGAAACACCATATATTTT
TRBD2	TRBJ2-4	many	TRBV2	CASRPAGGGTKNIQYF	TGTGCCAGCAGACCAGCGGGGGGGGGGACCAAAAACATTCAGTACTTC
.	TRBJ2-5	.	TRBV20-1	CSARTPRAGLQETQYF	TGCAGTGCTAGAACTCCTCGGGCGGGGCTCCAAGAGACCCAGTACTTC
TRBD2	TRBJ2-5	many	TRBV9	CASSALGTSSVETQYF	TGTGCCAGCAGCGCCCTGGGGACTAGTAGTGTAGAGACCCAGTACTTC
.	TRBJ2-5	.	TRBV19	CASSPGPGETQYF	TGTGCCAGTAGTCCAGGACCGGGGGAGACCCAGTACTTC
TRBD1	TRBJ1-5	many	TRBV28	CASSIPGQGTNQPQHF	TGTGCCAGCAGCATACCGGGACAGGGGACGAATCAGCCCCAGCATTTT
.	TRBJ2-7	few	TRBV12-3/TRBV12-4	CASSSPGLEGEQYF	TGTGCCAGCAGTAGTCCGGGACTGGAGGGCGAGCAGTACTTC
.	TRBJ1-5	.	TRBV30	CAWSDGTHNQPQHF	TGTGCCTGGAGTGACGGGACACATAATCAGCCCCAGCATTTT
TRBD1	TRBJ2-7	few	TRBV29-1	CSVMGGQGISYEQYF	TGCAGCGTTATGGGGGGACAGGGGATCTCCTACGAGCAGTACTTC
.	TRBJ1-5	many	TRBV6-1	CASSEKTSNQPQHF	TGTGCCAGCAGTGAGAAAACCAGCAATCAGCCCCAGCATTTT
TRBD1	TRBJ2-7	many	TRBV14	CAARTRGQGSYEQYF	TGTGCAGCTCGGACTAGGGGACAGGGCTCCTACGAGCAGTACTTC
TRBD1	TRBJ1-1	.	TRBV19	CASHRGRVNTEAFF	TGTGCCAGTCACAGGGGGCGGGTGAACACTGAAGCTTTCTTT
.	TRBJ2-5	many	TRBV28	CASNRDIQETQYF	TGTGCCAGCAATCGGGACATTCAAGAGACCCAGTACTTC
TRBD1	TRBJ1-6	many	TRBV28	CASSFGQVGRPLHF	TGTGCCAGCAGTTTTGGACAGGTTGGTCGGCCCCTCCACTTT
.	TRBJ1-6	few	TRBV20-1	CSARYRDMNNSPLHF	TGCAGTGCTAGATACCGGGACATGAATAATTCACCCCTCCACTTT
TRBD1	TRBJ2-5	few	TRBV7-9	CASAKDTGGEETQYF	TGTGCCAGCGCCAAAGACACAGGGGGCGAAGAGACCCAGTACTTC
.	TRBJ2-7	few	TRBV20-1	CSAQQQGNEQYF	TGCAGTGCTCAGCAACAGGGCAACGAGCAGTACTTC
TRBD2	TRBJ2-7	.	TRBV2	CASSTQSGRAYEQYF	TGTGCCAGCAGTACCCAGAGCGGGAGGGCCTACGAGCAGTACTTC
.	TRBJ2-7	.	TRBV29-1	CSVTFGGRGYEQYF	TGCAGCGTCACTTTTGGAGGCCGGGGTTACGAGCAGTACTTC
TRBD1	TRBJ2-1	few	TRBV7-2	CASSVARDRGGNEQFF	TGTGCCAGCAGCGTCGCCCGGGACAGGGGTGGTAATGAGCAGTTCTTC
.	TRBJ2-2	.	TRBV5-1	CASSLARELFF	TGCGCCAGCAGCTTAGCAAGGGAGCTGTTTTTT
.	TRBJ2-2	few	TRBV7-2	CASRRDGNTGELFF	TGTGCCAGCAGGCGGGACGGGAACACCGGGGAGCTGTTTTTT
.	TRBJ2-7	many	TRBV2	CASSEAGGLYEQYF	TGTGCCAGCAGTGAAGCAGGAGGACTCTACGAGCAGTACTTC
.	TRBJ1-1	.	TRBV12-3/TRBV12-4	CASSFARGTEAFF	TGTGCCAGCAGTTTCGCCCGGGGTACTGAAGCTTTCTTT
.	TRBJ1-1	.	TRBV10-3	CAINESPGKLHEAFF	TGTGCCATCAATGAGTCCCCGGGGAAACTTCATGAAGCTTTCTTT
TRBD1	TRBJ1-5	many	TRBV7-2	CASSLATTGGRQPQHF	TGTGCCAGCAGCTTAGCCACTACAGGGGGAAGACAGCCCCAGCATTTT
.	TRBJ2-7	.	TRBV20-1	CSARDLGNPKNYEQYF	TGCAGTGCTAGAGATTTAGGGAACCCCAAAAATTACGAGCAGTACTTC
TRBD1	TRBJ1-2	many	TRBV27	CASSLSETGGYGYTF	TGTGCCAGCAGTTTATCTGAGACAGGGGGGTATGGCTACACCTTC
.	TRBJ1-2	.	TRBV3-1	CASSQDHSVGGYGYTF	TGTGCCAGCAGCCAAGATCACTCGGTGGGTGGCTATGGCTACACCTTC